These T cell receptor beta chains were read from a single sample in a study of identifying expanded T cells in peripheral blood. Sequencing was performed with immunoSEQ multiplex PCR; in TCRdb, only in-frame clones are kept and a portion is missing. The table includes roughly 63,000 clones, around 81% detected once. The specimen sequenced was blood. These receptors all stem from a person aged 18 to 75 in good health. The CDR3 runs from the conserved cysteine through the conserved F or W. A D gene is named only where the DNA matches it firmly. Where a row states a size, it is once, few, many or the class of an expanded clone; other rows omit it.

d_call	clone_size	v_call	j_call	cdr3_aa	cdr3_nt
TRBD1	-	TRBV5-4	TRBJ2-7	CASSPGTGGYEQYF	TGTGCCAGCAGCCCCGGGACAGGGGGTTACGAGCAGTACTTC
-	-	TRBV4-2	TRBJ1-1	CASSRTQGNTEAFF	TGTGCCAGCAGCCGAACACAGGGGAACACTGAAGCTTTCTTT
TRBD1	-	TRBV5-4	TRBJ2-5	CASSHGQGNEETQYF	TGTGCCAGCAGCCACGGACAGGGTAACGAAGAGACCCAGTACTTC
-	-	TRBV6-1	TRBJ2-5	CASSVSGIQETQYF	TGTGCCAGCAGTGTTTCGGGGATCCAAGAGACCCAGTACTTC
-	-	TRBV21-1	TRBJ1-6	CASSTGENSPLHF	TGTGCCAGCAGTACAGGGGAAAATTCACCCCTCCACTTT
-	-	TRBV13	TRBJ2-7	CASSQTEGAQYF	TGTGCCAGCAGCCAAACGGAGGGCGCGCAGTACTTC
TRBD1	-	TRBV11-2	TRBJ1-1	CASSPGTGLFTEAFF	TGTGCCAGCAGCCCCGGGACAGGGTTGTTCACTGAAGCTTTCTTT
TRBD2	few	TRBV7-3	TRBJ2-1	CASSLNERGGLDEQFF	TGTGCCAGCAGCTTAAACGAGCGGGGGGGCCTGGATGAGCAGTTCTTC
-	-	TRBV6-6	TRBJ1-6	CASSYLGQYNSPLHF	TGTGCCAGCAGTTACCTTGGCCAATATAATTCACCCCTCCACTTT
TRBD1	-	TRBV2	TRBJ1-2	CASSPGQGANYGYTF	TGTGCCAGCAGTCCTGGACAGGGGGCTAACTATGGCTACACCTTC
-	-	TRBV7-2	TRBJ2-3	CASSPSTGIRADTQYF	TGTGCCAGCAGCCCATCCACAGGGATCCGAGCAGATACGCAGTATTTT
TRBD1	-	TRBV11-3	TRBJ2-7	CASARDRVYEQYF	TGTGCCAGCGCTCGGGACAGGGTTTACGAGCAGTACTTC
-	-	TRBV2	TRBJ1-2	CASTSDRSGYTF	TGTGCCAGCACCTCTGACAGGTCAGGCTACACCTTC
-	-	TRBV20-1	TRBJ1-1	CSASSGEAFF	TGCAGTGCTAGTTCCGGTGAAGCTTTCTTT
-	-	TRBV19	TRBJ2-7	CASSIAGRGYEQYF	TGTGCCAGTAGTATAGCAGGCAGGGGATACGAGCAGTACTTC
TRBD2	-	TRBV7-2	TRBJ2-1	CASSSASSGRRANEQFF	TGTGCCAGCAGCTCGGCGTCTAGCGGGAGAAGGGCCAATGAGCAGTTCTTC
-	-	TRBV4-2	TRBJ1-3	CASSQDVPLSSGNTIYF	TGTGCCAGCAGCCAAGATGTACCCTTAAGCTCTGGAAACACCATATATTTT
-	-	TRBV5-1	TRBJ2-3	CASSPRGGSTDTQYF	TGCGCCAGCAGCCCGAGGGGGGGCAGCACAGATACGCAGTATTTT
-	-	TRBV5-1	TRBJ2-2	CASSLVRGGELFF	TGCGCCAGCAGCTTGGTGCGGGGCGGGGAGCTGTTTTTT
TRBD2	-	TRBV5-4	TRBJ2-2	CASSLVLAGGNTGELFF	TGTGCCAGCAGCTTGGTACTAGCGGGGGGGAACACCGGGGAGCTGTTTTTT
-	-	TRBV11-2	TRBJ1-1	CASSLVTGSRNTEAFF	TGTGCCAGCAGCTTAGTCACAGGATCGAGAAACACTGAAGCTTTCTTT
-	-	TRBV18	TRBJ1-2	CASSPKGETGGNYGYTF	TGTGCCAGCTCCCCCAAAGGAGAGACAGGCGGTAACTATGGCTACACCTTC
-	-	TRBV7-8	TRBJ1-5	CASNGGTSNQPQHF	TGTGCCAGCAACGGGGGGACAAGCAATCAGCCCCAGCATTTT
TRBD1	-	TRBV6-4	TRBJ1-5	CASSAAVQGAVQPQHF	TGTGCCAGCAGTGCGGCCGTACAGGGGGCAGTTCAGCCCCAGCATTTT
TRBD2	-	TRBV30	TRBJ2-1	CAWSGAGGLPDNEQFF	TGTGCCTGGAGTGGAGCGGGGGGGCTCCCCGACAATGAGCAGTTCTTC
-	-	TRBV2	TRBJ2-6	CASSPNRRSVGANVLTF	TGTGCCAGCAGCCCAAACCGGCGGTCCGTCGGGGCCAACGTCCTGACTTTC
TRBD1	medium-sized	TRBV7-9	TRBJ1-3	CASSTPTGGSGNTIYF	TGTGCCAGCAGCACACCTACAGGGGGCTCTGGAAACACCATATATTTT
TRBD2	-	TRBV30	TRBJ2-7	CACLAGYEQYF	TGTGCCTGCCTAGCGGGCTACGAGCAGTACTTC
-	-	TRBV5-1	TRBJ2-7	CASWRVGSYEQYF	TGCGCCAGCTGGCGGGTAGGATCCTACGAGCAGTACTTC
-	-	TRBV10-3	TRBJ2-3	CAIGQGKDTQYF	TGTGCCATCGGTCAGGGAAAAGATACGCAGTATTTT
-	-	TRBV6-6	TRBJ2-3	CASSEGDRSTDTQYF	TGTGCCAGCAGTGAGGGAGACAGAAGCACAGATACGCAGTATTTT
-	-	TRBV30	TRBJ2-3	CAWSVIRGTDTQYF	TGTGCCTGGAGTGTAATTCGGGGCACAGATACGCAGTATTTT
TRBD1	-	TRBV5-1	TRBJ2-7	CASSLGRRQGAYEQYF	TGCGCCAGCAGCTTGGGACGTCGGCAGGGGGCCTACGAGCAGTACTTC
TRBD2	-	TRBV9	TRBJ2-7	CASSVAYGGAYEQYF	TGTGCCAGCAGCGTAGCTTACGGGGGGGCTTACGAGCAGTACTTC
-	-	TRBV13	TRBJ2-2	CASSLGFSTSGELFF	TGTGCCAGCAGCTTAGGGTTTAGCACGTCCGGGGAGCTGTTTTTT
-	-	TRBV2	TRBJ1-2	CASSSLNSLNYGYTF	TGTGCCAGCAGTTCGCTAAACAGCCTCAACTATGGCTACACCTTC
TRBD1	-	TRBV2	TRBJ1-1	CASSEAQGGAAFF	TGTGCCAGCAGTGAAGCCCAGGGGGGCGCAGCTTTCTTT
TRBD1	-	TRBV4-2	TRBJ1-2	CASSQPGTASNYGYTF	TGTGCCAGCAGCCAACCCGGGACAGCGAGTAACTATGGCTACACCTTC
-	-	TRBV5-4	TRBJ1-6	CASSVLGTGVGPLHF	TGTGCCAGCAGCGTACTCGGTACGGGGGTGGGGCCCCTCCACTTT
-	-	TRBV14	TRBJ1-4	CASSQDWGKLFF	TGTGCCAGCAGCCAAGATTGGGGGAAACTGTTTTTT
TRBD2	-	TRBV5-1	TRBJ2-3	CASSLLGEGSDTQYF	TGCGCCAGCAGCTTGCTCGGGGAGGGCTCAGATACGCAGTATTTT
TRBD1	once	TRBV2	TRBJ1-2	CASSQGGTAYGYTF	TGTGCCAGCAGTCAAGGGGGGACAGCGTATGGCTACACCTTC
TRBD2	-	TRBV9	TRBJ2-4	CASSVGEGWLAKNIQYF	TGTGCCAGCAGCGTAGGGGAGGGTTGGTTAGCCAAAAACATTCAGTACTTC